The rows below give T cell receptor beta chains drawn from one sample of a study of T cell responses to AZD1222 COVID-19 vaccine. Profiled with immunoSEQ multiplex PCR; TCRdb holds only in-frame clones, not every one. The sample lists 95,000 to 110,000 clones; about nine tenths were seen once. The specimen was peripheral blood, collected on day 0 of AZD1222 vaccination. The receptors shown here come from an adult in good health. Both conserved end residues are part of each CDR3. The order of the fields is V gene, J gene, D gene, clone size, CDR3 protein, CDR3 DNA. A D gene is named only where the DNA matches it firmly. The size field is filled for only some rows; it gives once, few, many or a size class.

v_call: TRBV7-9; j_call: TRBJ1-6; d_call: TRBD1; clone_size: .; cdr3_aa: CASSLAPTGVNSPLHF; cdr3_nt: TGTGCCAGCAGCTTAGCCCCGACAGGGGTTAATTCACCCCTCCACTTT
v_call: TRBV29-1; j_call: TRBJ1-1; d_call: .; clone_size: .; cdr3_aa: CSVRGGLQMNTEAFF; cdr3_nt: TGCAGCGTTCGGGGGGGACTACAAATGAACACTGAAGCTTTCTTT
v_call: TRBV6-5; j_call: TRBJ1-2; d_call: .; clone_size: .; cdr3_aa: CASSWTDTNYGYTF; cdr3_nt: TGTGCCAGCAGCTGGACAGATACTAACTATGGCTACACCTTC
v_call: TRBV7-2; j_call: TRBJ2-3; d_call: .; clone_size: once; cdr3_aa: CASSLALADTQYF; cdr3_nt: TGTGCCAGCAGCTTAGCGCTGGCAGATACGCAGTATTTT
v_call: TRBV6-6; j_call: TRBJ2-7; d_call: .; clone_size: .; cdr3_aa: CASKGGSNEQYF; cdr3_nt: TGTGCCAGCAAAGGGGGTTCCAACGAGCAGTACTTC
v_call: TRBV19; j_call: TRBJ1-2; d_call: TRBD1; clone_size: once; cdr3_aa: CASSIGTGSYGYTF; cdr3_nt: TGTGCCAGTAGTATTGGGACAGGCTCGTATGGCTACACCTTC
v_call: TRBV18; j_call: TRBJ1-1; d_call: .; clone_size: .; cdr3_aa: CASRVGVDTEAFF; cdr3_nt: TGTGCCAGCAGGGTTGGAGTTGACACTGAAGCTTTCTTT
v_call: TRBV20-1; j_call: TRBJ1-2; d_call: .; clone_size: .; cdr3_aa: CSASPSVSNYGYTF; cdr3_nt: TGCAGTGCTAGTCCATCGGTTTCTAACTATGGCTACACCTTC
v_call: TRBV7-8; j_call: TRBJ2-3; d_call: .; clone_size: .; cdr3_aa: CASSDPGELTDTQYF; cdr3_nt: TGTGCCAGCAGCGACCCGGGGGAACTCACAGATACGCAGTATTTT
v_call: TRBV12-5; j_call: TRBJ1-1; d_call: .; clone_size: .; cdr3_aa: CASGLRGTEAFF; cdr3_nt: TGTGCTAGTGGTTTACGGGGAACTGAAGCTTTCTTT
v_call: TRBV5-5; j_call: TRBJ2-5; d_call: .; clone_size: .; cdr3_aa: CASSQGGSQETQYF; cdr3_nt: TGTGCCAGCTCCCAAGGAGGGTCCCAAGAGACCCAGTACTTC
v_call: TRBV5-1; j_call: TRBJ2-7; d_call: .; clone_size: .; cdr3_aa: CASSLDGYEQYF; cdr3_nt: TGCGCCAGCAGCTTGGACGGATACGAGCAGTACTTC
v_call: TRBV6-2/TRBV6-3; j_call: TRBJ2-1; d_call: .; clone_size: once; cdr3_aa: CASSPYPASYNEQFF; cdr3_nt: TGTGCCAGCAGCCCCTACCCAGCGTCGTACAATGAGCAGTTCTTC
v_call: TRBV9; j_call: TRBJ2-7; d_call: .; clone_size: .; cdr3_aa: CASSSGTTSTYEQYF; cdr3_nt: TGTGCCAGCAGCAGTGGGACGACCTCAACCTACGAGCAGTACTTC
v_call: TRBV27; j_call: TRBJ1-6; d_call: .; clone_size: .; cdr3_aa: CASSFLQGRYSPLHF; cdr3_nt: TGTGCCAGCAGTTTCCTACAGGGCCGATATTCACCCCTCCACTTT
v_call: TRBV4-3; j_call: TRBJ2-3; d_call: TRBD2; clone_size: .; cdr3_aa: CASSQDPASGPSTDTQYF; cdr3_nt: TGCGCCAGCAGCCAAGATCCGGCTAGCGGTCCTAGCACAGATACGCAGTATTTT
v_call: TRBV28; j_call: TRBJ1-5; d_call: TRBD1; clone_size: .; cdr3_aa: CASSRQGAWNQPQHF; cdr3_nt: TGTGCCAGCAGTCGACAGGGGGCTTGGAATCAGCCCCAGCATTTT
v_call: TRBV14; j_call: TRBJ2-5; d_call: .; clone_size: .; cdr3_aa: CASSQVSGIPETQYF; cdr3_nt: TGTGCCAGCAGCCAAGTTTCCGGGATCCCAGAGACCCAGTACTTC
v_call: TRBV30; j_call: TRBJ2-1; d_call: TRBD1; clone_size: .; cdr3_aa: CALSTGIPVLYNEQFF; cdr3_nt: TGTGCCCTATCGACAGGGATCCCAGTGTTGTACAATGAGCAGTTCTTC
v_call: TRBV19; j_call: TRBJ1-2; d_call: TRBD1; clone_size: .; cdr3_aa: CASYEGDRGTSYTF; cdr3_nt: TGTGCCAGTTACGAGGGGGACAGGGGAACGAGCTACACCTTC
v_call: TRBV10-3; j_call: TRBJ1-1; d_call: TRBD1; clone_size: .; cdr3_aa: CAISAGGNTEAFF; cdr3_nt: TGTGCCATCAGTGCAGGGGGGAACACTGAAGCTTTCTTT
v_call: TRBV30; j_call: TRBJ2-7; d_call: TRBD1; clone_size: .; cdr3_aa: CAWATGALIYEQYF; cdr3_nt: TGTGCCTGGGCTACAGGGGCTCTGATCTACGAGCAGTACTTC
v_call: TRBV2; j_call: TRBJ2-1; d_call: TRBD2; clone_size: .; cdr3_aa: CASSTPSGGNEQFF; cdr3_nt: TGTGCCAGCAGTACTCCTTCGGGGGGGAATGAGCAGTTCTTC
v_call: TRBV7-9; j_call: TRBJ2-7; d_call: .; clone_size: few; cdr3_aa: CASSPLGGVVAEQYF; cdr3_nt: TGTGCCAGCAGCCCCCTGGGCGGTGTAGTCGCCGAGCAGTACTTC
v_call: TRBV30; j_call: TRBJ2-7; d_call: .; clone_size: .; cdr3_aa: CAWSVSYEQYF; cdr3_nt: TGTGCCTGGAGTGTTAGCTACGAGCAGTACTTC
v_call: TRBV27; j_call: TRBJ1-2; d_call: .; clone_size: .; cdr3_aa: CASRDTGRNYGYTF; cdr3_nt: TGTGCCAGCAGGGACACAGGGAGGAACTATGGCTACACCTTC
v_call: TRBV5-1; j_call: TRBJ1-6; d_call: TRBD1; clone_size: .; cdr3_aa: CASSGSGQANSPLHF; cdr3_nt: TGCGCCAGCAGCGGTTCGGGACAGGCAAATTCACCCCTCCACTTT
v_call: TRBV2; j_call: TRBJ1-4; d_call: TRBD1; clone_size: few; cdr3_aa: CASLWTGDEKLFF; cdr3_nt: TGTGCCAGCCTCTGGACAGGGGATGAAAAACTGTTTTTT
v_call: TRBV25-1; j_call: TRBJ2-7; d_call: TRBD1; clone_size: .; cdr3_aa: CASSIRQGGSYEQYF; cdr3_nt: TGTGCCAGCAGTATCCGACAGGGTGGGAGCTACGAGCAGTACTTC
v_call: TRBV5-6; j_call: TRBJ2-3; d_call: TRBD2; clone_size: .; cdr3_aa: CASSGGLVTSTDTQYF; cdr3_nt: TGTGCCAGCAGCGGAGGACTAGTGACTAGCACAGATACGCAGTATTTT
v_call: TRBV6-5; j_call: TRBJ2-7; d_call: TRBD1; clone_size: .; cdr3_aa: CASSSLNRGLIYEQYF; cdr3_nt: TGTGCCAGCAGTTCGCTAAACAGGGGGTTGATCTACGAGCAGTACTTC
v_call: TRBV6-4; j_call: TRBJ2-2; d_call: .; clone_size: .; cdr3_aa: CASSDKGGELFF; cdr3_nt: TGTGCCAGCAGTGATAAAGGAGGGGAGCTGTTTTTT
v_call: TRBV28; j_call: TRBJ2-1; d_call: TRBD1; clone_size: .; cdr3_aa: CASKKNPQGAGEQFF; cdr3_nt: TGTGCCAGCAAAAAGAACCCACAGGGGGCGGGTGAGCAGTTCTTC
v_call: TRBV18; j_call: TRBJ2-3; d_call: .; clone_size: .; cdr3_aa: CASSPQSIDTQYF; cdr3_nt: TGTGCCAGCTCACCACAGAGCATAGATACGCAGTATTTT
v_call: TRBV12-3/TRBV12-4; j_call: TRBJ1-1; d_call: .; clone_size: few; cdr3_aa: CASSRSLNTEAFF; cdr3_nt: TGTGCCAGCAGTCGGTCTCTGAACACTGAAGCTTTCTTT
v_call: TRBV24-1; j_call: TRBJ1-5; d_call: .; clone_size: few; cdr3_aa: CATSDPDQPQHF; cdr3_nt: TGTGCCACCAGTGACCCCGATCAGCCCCAGCATTTT
v_call: TRBV6-5; j_call: TRBJ1-1; d_call: .; clone_size: .; cdr3_aa: CASSFSPSRLNTEAFF; cdr3_nt: TGCGCCAGCAGTTTTTCCCCCTCCCGATTGAACACTGAAGCTTTCTTT
v_call: TRBV3-1/TRBV3-2; j_call: TRBJ1-1; d_call: .; clone_size: .; cdr3_aa: CASSPYAPTGENTEAFF; cdr3_nt: TGTGCCAGCAGCCCCTACGCCCCTACCGGGGAGAACACTGAAGCTTTCTTT
v_call: TRBV25-1; j_call: TRBJ2-7; d_call: TRBD2; clone_size: .; cdr3_aa: CASSERGLSYEQYF; cdr3_nt: TGTGCCAGCAGCGAGCGGGGGCTATCCTACGAGCAGTACTTC